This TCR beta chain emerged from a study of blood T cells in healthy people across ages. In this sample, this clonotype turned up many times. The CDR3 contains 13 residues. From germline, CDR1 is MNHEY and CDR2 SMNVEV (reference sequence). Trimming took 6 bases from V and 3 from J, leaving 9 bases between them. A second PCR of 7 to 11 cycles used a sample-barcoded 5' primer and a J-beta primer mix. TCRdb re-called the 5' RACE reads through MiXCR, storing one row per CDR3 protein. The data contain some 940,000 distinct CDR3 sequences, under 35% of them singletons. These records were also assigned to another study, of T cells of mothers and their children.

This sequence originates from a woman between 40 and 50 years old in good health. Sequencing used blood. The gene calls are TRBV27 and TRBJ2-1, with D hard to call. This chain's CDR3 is CASSPKVYNEQFF. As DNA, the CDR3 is TGTGCCAGCAGCCCAAAGGTCTACAATGAGCAGTTCTTC.